The next 23 T cell receptor beta chains were all read from a single sample in a study of cytomegalovirus exposure and HLA in healthy donors. Primers for the PCR totalled 60 Vbeta and 13 Jbeta. Here immunoSEQ multiplex PCR was the method, and the copy in TCRdb shows in-frame clones only, minus some. The record lists some 72,000 clones, of which the ten most abundant hold approximately 5.4%. The sample comprised PBMCs. All receptors come from a man aged 35 to 55 in good health and CMV-seronegative.

The V and J genes are TRBV7-2 and TRBJ2-7; D is unresolved. Germline values: CDR1 SGHTA, CDR2 FQGNSA. With 5 bases removed from V and 0 bases from J, the gap between germline ends came to 11 bases. The CDR3 is made up of 14 amino acids. The CDR3 sequence is CASSLRYSSYEQYF. CDR3 DNA: TGTGCCAGCAGCCTCCGATATAGCTCCTACGAGCAGTACTTC.

The rearrangement uses TRBV19 and TRBJ1-3; 8 nucleotides line up with TRBD1. Germline V gene data show CDR1 as LNHDA and CDR2 as SQIVND (reference sequence). The V segment lost 4 bases and the J segment 0 bases; nucleotides outside the gene matches: 14. CDR3 size: 19 residues. In DNA form, the CDR3 reads TGTGCCAGTAGTAATCCAGGGGGCGCCGATTTTATCTCTGGAAACACCATATATTTT. Encoded protein: CASSNPGGADFISGNTIYF. The variable domain in full, completed from reference TRBV19 and TRBJ1-3, reads DGGITQSPKYLFRKEGQNVTLSCEQNLNHDAMYWYRQDPGQGLRLIYYSQIVNDFQKGDIAEGYSVSREKKESFPLTVTSAQKNPTAFYLCASSNPGGADFISGNTIYFGEGSWLTVV.

J is TRBJ1-5 and V is TRBV2; D gene ambiguous. V lost 7 bases and J lost 0, with 13 bases in between. Germline assignment: CDR1 SNHLY and CDR2 FYNNEI. The CDR3 spans 15 residues. CDR3 sequence reads: CASTPEASSNQPQHF. CDR3 in DNA: TGTGCCAGCACCCCGGAGGCATCTAGCAATCAGCCCCAGCATTTT.

The V and J genes are TRBV9 and TRBJ2-1; D may be TRBD2 (6 bases). The CDR3 has 17 amino acids. Germline V gene data show CDR1 as SGDLS and CDR2 as YYNGEE. The ends were cut back, 4 bases at V and 6 bases at J, with 23 bases in the middle. The CDR3 spells CASSTSANRDWSNEQFF. In DNA, the CDR3 is TGTGCCAGCAGCACATCCGCCAACCGGGACTGGTCCAATGAGCAGTTCTTC.

The V call is TRBV25-1, the J call TRBJ2-1, with 8 positions matching TRBD1. V lost 3 bases to trimming and J lost 5 bases; unmatched junction nucleotides: 9. Germline V gene lookup returns CDR1 MGHDK and CDR2 SYGVNS. CDR3 size: 16 residues. DNA for the CDR3: TGTGCCAGCAGTGAGCTCGGCAGGGGGCAAGACAATGAGCAGTTCTTC. It translates to CASSELGRGQDNEQFF.

With regard to this clone: Mismatch with germline at one junction end may stem from a read error. The identical CDR3 is also encoded by other nucleotide sequences in the sample. V gene TRBV12-5 combines with J gene TRBJ2-3, with D possibly TRBD2 on 7 matching bases. CDR1 is LGHNT, CDR2 FRNRAP, per germline. This CDR3 region has 18 residues. The CDR3 DNA sequence: TGTGCTAGTGGTCCCCTCCCCCCTTCGGGGGGCAGTATGGATACGCAGTACTTT. Its protein is CASGPLPPSGGSMDTQYF.

This sequence joins TRBV5-1 and TRBJ2-3; D is unresolved. Trimming left V 0 bases short and J 6 bases short, with 5 bases between. The CDR3 spans 12 residues. The V gene's germline CDR1 is SGHRS and CDR2 YFSETQ. CDR3 nucleotide sequence: TGCGCCAGCAGCTTGGCAGGTGATACGCAGTATTTT. This gives the protein CASSLAGDTQYF.

This sequence joins TRBV7-9 and TRBJ1-4; D remains ambiguous. Germline loops: CDR1 SEHNR, CDR2 FQNEAQ (reference sequence). The V end lost 7 bases, the J end lost 8 bases, and 26 bases lay between the germline ends. The CDR3 spans 17 residues. CDR3 loop: CASTHQPPLLAIEKLFF. The CDR3 coding sequence is TGTGCCAGCACCCACCAGCCCCCCCTCTTAGCCATAGAAAAACTGTTTTTT.

The J gene is TRBJ2-1, the V gene TRBV4-3, with TRBD2 matching 10 bases. The CDR3 consists of 14 residues. Unmatched junction bases numbered 2, after V lost 4 bases and J lost 5 bases. Germline CDR1 reads LGHNA; CDR2 reads YSLEER. CDR3 bases: TGCGCCAGCAGCCGAGGACTAGCGGACAATGAGCAGTTCTTC. Its translation: CASSRGLADNEQFF.

V usage is TRBV6-5 and J usage is TRBJ2-7, with a weak D call TRBD2 (6 bases). The CDR3 runs 14 residues. Trimming cost V 6 bases and J 3 bases, with 15 bases left between them. The germline V gene has CDR1 MNHEY and CDR2 SVGAGI. CDR3 sequence: CASRTGSHGYEQYF. CDR3 bases: TGTGCCAGCAGGACCGGGAGCCACGGCTACGAGCAGTACTTC.

The rearrangement joins TRBV19 to TRBJ1-2, with TRBD1 matching over 9 bases. Germline loops: CDR1 LNHDA, CDR2 SQIVND (reference sequence). CDR3 length: 13 amino acids. V lost 5 bases to trimming and J lost 4 bases; unmatched junction nucleotides: 2. The CDR3 loop is CASSQDRGYGYTF. The CDR3 DNA follows: TGTGCCAGTAGTCAGGACAGGGGCTATGGCTACACCTTC.

This chain joins TRBV7-2 and TRBJ1-5; perhaps TRBD1 as D (5 bases). Trimming removed 6 bases from V and 0 bases from J, with 15 bases in between. CDR3 length: 16 residues. The germline CDR1 and CDR2 sequences are SGHTA and FQGNSA. The DNA for the CDR3 is TGTGCCAGCAGATCCCGGGGGGGGGATAGCAATCAGCCCCAGCATTTT. This codes for CASRSRGGDSNQPQHF.

The CDR3: CASSATGGAGGYTF. CDR3 DNA sequence: TGTGCCAGTAGTGCCACAGGGGGCGCGGGGGGCTACACCTTC. The chain links TRBV19 to TRBJ1-2, with TRBD1 identical over 9 bases. Germline CDR1 reads LNHDA; CDR2 reads SQIVND (reference sequence). V lost 5 bases and J lost 8; bases outside the gene matches: 9. This CDR3 has 14 residues.

This chain links TRBV6-5 with TRBJ1-1; 10 bases agree with TRBD1. Germline lookup yields CDR1 MNHEY and CDR2 SVGAGI. Trimming at V came to 4 bases and at J to 4 bases, leaving 6 bases not matched to a gene. The CDR3 extends over 15 amino acids. CDR3 sequence: CASSSGQGSGTEAFF. The CDR3 DNA sequence: TGTGCCAGCAGTTCGGGACAGGGGTCGGGCACTGAAGCTTTCTTT.

CDR3 sequence reads: CASSMGGTEAFF. CDR3 DNA: TGTGCCAGTAGTATGGGGGGAACTGAAGCTTTCTTT. This chain uses TRBV19 with TRBJ1-1; D is possibly TRBD1 (5 bases). Germline loops: CDR1 LNHDA, CDR2 SQIVND (reference sequence). This CDR3 comprises 12 residues. V dropped 3 bases and J dropped 5 bases, with 7 bases sitting between them.

The gene calls are TRBV10-2 and TRBJ2-5; 8 bases agree with TRBD2. The junction had 12 bases not matched to a gene; V was cut back by 4 bases and J by 5 bases. Germline CDR1 and CDR2: WSHSY and SAAADI. The CDR3 covers 16 residues. CDR3 amino acids: CASSGVSGGVGETQYF. CDR3 nucleotide sequence: TGCGCCAGCAGTGGGGTTTCGGGAGGGGTCGGGGAGACCCAGTACTTC.

The rearrangement uses TRBV6-6 and TRBJ2-5, with 11 bases matching TRBD2. The J call could be wrong; TRBJ2-7 is a better fit for the DNA end. This CDR3 has 14 residues. CDR1 and CDR2 from the germline V gene are MNHNY and SVGAGI (reference sequence). The CDR3 bases are TGTGCCAGCAGTCTAGCGGGAGGCGGCAACGAGCAGTACTTC. Its translation is CASSLAGGGNEQYF.

The CDR3 spells CASSQDFLAGVSEQFF. The CDR3 DNA follows: TGCGCCAGCAGCCAAGATTTCCTAGCGGGAGTAAGTGAGCAGTTCTTC. J is TRBJ2-1 and V is TRBV4-3; 10 bases line up with TRBD2. Germline CDR1 reads LGHNA; CDR2 reads YSLEER. The CDR3 length is 16 residues. The V gene end was trimmed by 0 bases and the J gene end by 9 bases; junction bases not matched to a gene: 8.

This chain joins TRBV5-5 and TRBJ2-7; TRBD1 aligns across 7 bases. Germline lookup yields CDR1 SGHKS and CDR2 YYEKEE (reference sequence). V trimming: 4 bases; J trimming: 5 bases; junction bases outside the gene matches: 12. The CDR3 spans 15 residues. As DNA, the CDR3 is TGTGCCAGCAGCGATCGACAGGGCATGGAGCACGAGCAGTACTTC. Translation: CASSDRQGMEHEQYF.

This chain links TRBV30 with TRBJ2-1, with 9 bases identical to TRBD2. This CDR3 has 13 amino acids. Germline CDR1 and CDR2: GTSNPN and SVGIG (reference sequence). CDR3 region: CAQAGGKGNEQFF. The CDR3 DNA is TGTGCACAAGCGGGGGGAAAGGGCAATGAGCAGTTCTTC.

This chain joins TRBV11-2 and TRBJ2-7; tentatively, D is TRBD1 (6 bases). CDR3 length equals 15 residues. From germline, CDR1 is SGHAT and CDR2 FQNNGV. Trimming took off 1 base at V and 2 bases at J, with 12 bases between the two ends. CDR3 loop: CASSLGGQVTYEQYF. CDR3 nucleotides: TGTGCCAGCAGCTTAGGGGGGCAGGTCACCTACGAGCAGTACTTC. The full variable domain, rest sourced from reference TRBV11-2 and TRBJ2-7, is EAGVAQSPRYKIIEKRQSVAFWCNPISGHATLYWYQQILGQGPKLLIQFQNNGVVDDSQLPKDRFSAERLKGVDSTLKIQPAKLEDSAVYLCASSLGGQVTYEQYFGPGTRLTVT.

This rearrangement joins TRBV18 to TRBJ2-6; 9 bases are a match to TRBD1. This CDR3 contains 19 residues. Germline CDR1 and CDR2: KGHSH and LQKENI. The V gene end was trimmed by 2 bases and the J gene end by 3 bases; junction bases not matched to a gene: 11. The CDR3 DNA sequence: TGTGCCAGCTCACCAAACGTTCCGGGACAGGGTAGTGGGGCCAACGTCCTGACTTTC. It encodes CASSPNVPGQGSGANVLTF. The whole variable domain, remainder taken from reference TRBV18 and TRBJ2-6, is NAGVMQNPRHLVRRRGQEARLRCSPMKGHSHVYWYRQLPEEGLKFMVYLQKENIIDESGMPKERFSAEFPKEGPSILRIQQVVRGDSAAYFCASSPNVPGQGSGANVLTFGAGSRLTVL.

The rearrangement links TRBV5-5 to TRBJ1-5, with TRBD1 identical over 8 bases. CDR3 size: 17 residues. The J segment lost 2 bases and the V segment lost 2 bases, leaving 9 bases of the junction unmatched. The germline gives CDR1 SGHKS, CDR2 YYEKEE (reference sequence). The CDR3 is CASSLRAGGEGNQPQHF. The DNA for the CDR3 is TGTGCCAGCAGCTTAAGGGCAGGGGGCGAGGGCAATCAGCCCCAGCATTTT.